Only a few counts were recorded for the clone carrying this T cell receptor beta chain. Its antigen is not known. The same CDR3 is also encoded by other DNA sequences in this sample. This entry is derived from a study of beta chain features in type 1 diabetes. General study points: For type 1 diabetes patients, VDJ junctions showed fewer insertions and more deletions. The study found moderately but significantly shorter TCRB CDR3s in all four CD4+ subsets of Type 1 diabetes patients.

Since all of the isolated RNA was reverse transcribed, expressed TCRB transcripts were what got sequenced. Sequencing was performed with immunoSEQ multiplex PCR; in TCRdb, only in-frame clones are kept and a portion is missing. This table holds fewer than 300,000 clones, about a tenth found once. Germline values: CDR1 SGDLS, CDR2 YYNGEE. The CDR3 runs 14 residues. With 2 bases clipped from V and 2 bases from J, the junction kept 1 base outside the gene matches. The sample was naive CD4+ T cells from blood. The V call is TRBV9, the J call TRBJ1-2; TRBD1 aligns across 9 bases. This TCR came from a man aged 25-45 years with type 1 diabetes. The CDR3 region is CASSVGTGNYGYTF. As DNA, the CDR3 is TGTGCCAGCAGCGTCGGGACAGGGAACTATGGCTACACCTTC.